The rows below give T cell receptor beta chains drawn from one sample of a study of blood T cell repertoires in COVID-19. The assay was immunoSEQ multiplex PCR, and TCRdb's table has in-frame clones only and misses some. The sample contains tens of thousands of clones, 75% to 95% of which appear only once. Sequencing was performed on peripheral blood. Source of these receptors: a human donor in a cohort sampled during active COVID-19. Each CDR3 is given with its conserved first and last residue. A D gene is named only where the DNA matches it firmly. Expanded clones are given a class, and other clones once, few, many or no size at all.

CDR3 | DNA | size | J | V | D
CASSDRRNYGYTF | TGTGCCAGCAGCGACAGGCGTAACTATGGCTACACCTTC | NA | TRBJ1-2 | TRBV6-2/TRBV6-3 | NA
CASRRSGYEQYF | TGTGCCAGCAGACGATCCGGGTACGAGCAGTACTTC | NA | TRBJ2-7 | TRBV3-1/TRBV3-2 | NA
CASSLEGTGLAGSPYEQYF | TGCGCCAGCAGCTTGGAGGGTACCGGACTAGCGGGGTCCCCCTACGAGCAGTACTTC | NA | TRBJ2-7 | TRBV5-1 | TRBD2
CSVHGGGEQFF | TGCAGCGTGCATGGGGGAGGTGAGCAGTTCTTC | NA | TRBJ2-1 | TRBV29-1 | NA
CASSVSGHYGYTF | TGTGCCAGCAGTGTATCAGGCCACTATGGCTACACCTTC | once | TRBJ1-2 | TRBV2 | NA
CASSPVASSMDTQYF | TGTGCCAGCTCACCAGTGGCTAGCTCTATGGATACGCAGTATTTT | NA | TRBJ2-3 | TRBV18 | NA
CASSMGLAGGEDTQYF | TGTGCCAGCAGCATGGGACTAGCGGGGGGTGAAGATACGCAGTATTTT | NA | TRBJ2-3 | TRBV9 | TRBD2
CASSLGQGKANYGYTF | TGTGCCAGCAGCTTGGGACAGGGGAAAGCTAACTATGGCTACACCTTC | NA | TRBJ1-2 | TRBV5-5 | TRBD1
CASSLVQGQPQHF | TGCGCCAGCAGCCTTGTACAGGGCCAGCCCCAGCATTTT | NA | TRBJ1-5 | TRBV5-1 | NA
CASSIGRIRGGGVQETQYF | TGTGCCAGTAGTATAGGACGGATTCGAGGGGGGGGCGTCCAAGAGACCCAGTACTTC | NA | TRBJ2-5 | TRBV19 | NA
CASSLSLAGVETQYF | TGTGCCAGCAGCTTAAGTCTAGCGGGGGTTGAGACCCAGTACTTC | NA | TRBJ2-5 | TRBV11-2 | TRBD2
CASRRGGLNTGELFF | TGTGCCAGCAGGCGTGGGGGACTCAACACCGGGGAGCTGTTTTTT | NA | TRBJ2-2 | TRBV7-3 | NA
CSVVRDSYNEQFF | TGCAGCGTTGTACGGGACTCCTACAATGAGCAGTTCTTC | NA | TRBJ2-1 | TRBV29-1 | NA
CASSLQRNTIYF | TGTGCCAGCAGTTTGCAGAGAAACACCATATATTTT | NA | TRBJ1-3 | TRBV28 | NA
CASSARGALIETQYF | TGTGCCAGCAGCGCCAGGGGTGCATTGATAGAGACCCAGTACTTC | NA | TRBJ2-5 | TRBV7-9 | NA
CASRPQGGAGAFF | TGTGCCAGCAGACCTCAAGGGGGGGCCGGGGCTTTCTTT | NA | TRBJ1-1 | TRBV25-1 | NA
CASSAQGIANTGELFF | TGTGCCAGCAGCGCCCAGGGGATAGCGAACACCGGGGAGCTGTTTTTT | NA | TRBJ2-2 | TRBV9 | NA
CASSYVADTQYF | TGTGCCAGCAGCTACGTAGCAGATACGCAGTATTTT | NA | TRBJ2-3 | TRBV14 | NA
CASSLERTSGGGEQFF | TGTGCCAGCAGCTTAGAGAGGACTAGCGGGGGTGGGGAGCAGTTCTTC | once | TRBJ2-1 | TRBV7-2 | TRBD2
CASSPRQGDVFRDTQYF | TGTGCCAGCAGTCCCCGACAGGGGGACGTATTCAGAGATACGCAGTATTTT | NA | TRBJ2-3 | TRBV28 | TRBD1
CASSFDSGRSTQYF | TGTGCCAGCAGCTTCGATAGCGGGAGATCGACCCAGTACTTC | NA | TRBJ2-5 | TRBV7-8 | TRBD2
CASSLVGLSYEQYF | TGTGCCAGCAGTCTGGTGGGGCTCTCGTACGAGCAGTACTTC | few | TRBJ2-7 | TRBV5-8 | NA
CASSEWGHRTDTQYF | TGTGCCAGCAGTGAATGGGGCCACCGCACAGATACGCAGTATTTT | NA | TRBJ2-3 | TRBV2 | NA
CASSVGTGVGEKLFF | TGTGCCAGTAGTGTGGGGACAGGGGTCGGTGAAAAACTGTTTTTT | NA | TRBJ1-4 | TRBV19 | TRBD1
CASSNRDRGATNEKLFF | TGTGCCAGCAGCAACCGGGACAGGGGGGCAACTAATGAAAAACTGTTTTTT | NA | TRBJ1-4 | TRBV7-2 | TRBD1
CASSLSRQGGYEQYF | TGCGCCAGCAGCTTGTCCCGACAAGGGGGCTACGAGCAGTACTTC | NA | TRBJ2-7 | TRBV5-1 | NA
CASTPTGTGGADTQYF | TGTGCCAGTACTCCCACCGGGACAGGTGGGGCAGATACGCAGTATTTT | NA | TRBJ2-3 | TRBV19 | TRBD1
CASSPGLSASTDTQYF | TGTGCCAGCAGCCCCGGACTATCGGCCTCCACAGATACGCAGTATTTT | NA | TRBJ2-3 | TRBV11-3 | NA
CASSLLQAVTQYF | TGTGCCAGCAGTTTATTGCAGGCCGTGACGCAGTATTTT | NA | TRBJ2-3 | TRBV28 | NA
CASTPATIEQYF | TGTGCCAGCACCCCCGCTACCATCGAGCAGTACTTC | many | TRBJ2-7 | TRBV7-9 | NA
CASSIPREPSRGYTF | TGTGCCAGTAGTATACCCCGAGAGCCAAGCAGGGGCTACACCTTC | NA | TRBJ1-2 | TRBV19 | NA